The clone carrying this T cell receptor (beta chain) was counted a few times. Its antigen is undetermined. The data originate from a study of response to subunit inactivated influenza vaccine. MiXCR was run by TCRdb on the RT-PCR reads, yielding one entry per CDR3 protein. Among under 950,000 distinct CDR3 sequences listed, 21% were seen once. The CDR3 sequence is 14 residues long. V shed 6 bases, J shed 5 bases, and the junction held 8 bases outside the gene matches. Points from the study as a whole: Seasonal influenza vaccination, on each occasion, was suggested by the authors to recruit few new T cells.

The chain couples TRBV12-3 or TRBV12-4 to TRBJ2-7; 9 bases are shared with TRBD2. The TCR sequence derives from a man over 45 who received an inactivated influenza vaccine. This material consisted of PBMCs from blood, taken roughly 5 days after vaccination. The CDR3 is CASRPSGARNEQYF. CDR3 in DNA: TGTGCCAGCAGGCCTAGCGGGGCGAGGAACGAGCAGTACTTC.